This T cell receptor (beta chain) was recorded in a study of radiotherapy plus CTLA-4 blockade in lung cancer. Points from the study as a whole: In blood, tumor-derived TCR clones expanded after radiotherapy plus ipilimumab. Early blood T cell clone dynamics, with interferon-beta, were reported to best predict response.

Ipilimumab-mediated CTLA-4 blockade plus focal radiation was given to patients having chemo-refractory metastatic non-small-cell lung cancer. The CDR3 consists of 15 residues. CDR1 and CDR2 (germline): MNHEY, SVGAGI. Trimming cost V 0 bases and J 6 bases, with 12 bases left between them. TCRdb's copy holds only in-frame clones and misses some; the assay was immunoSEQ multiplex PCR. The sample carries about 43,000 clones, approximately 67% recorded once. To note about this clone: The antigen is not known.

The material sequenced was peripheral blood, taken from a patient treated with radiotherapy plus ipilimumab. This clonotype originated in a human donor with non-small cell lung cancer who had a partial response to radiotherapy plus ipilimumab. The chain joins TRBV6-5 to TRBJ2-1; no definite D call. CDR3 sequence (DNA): TGTGCCAGCAGTTACTCGATCGGTGTGGTCAATGAGCAGTTCTTC. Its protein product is CASSYSIGVVNEQFF.